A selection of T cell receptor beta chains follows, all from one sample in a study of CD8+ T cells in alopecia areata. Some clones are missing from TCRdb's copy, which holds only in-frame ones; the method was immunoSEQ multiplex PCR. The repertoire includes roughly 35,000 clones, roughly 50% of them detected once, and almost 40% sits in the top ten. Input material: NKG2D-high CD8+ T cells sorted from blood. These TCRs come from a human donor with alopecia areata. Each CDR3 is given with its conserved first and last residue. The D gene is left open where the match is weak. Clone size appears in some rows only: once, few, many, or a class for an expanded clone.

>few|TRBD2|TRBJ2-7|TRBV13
CASSSPSGDTYEQYF
TGTGCCAGCAGCTCCCCCAGCGGGGATACCTACGAGCAGTACTTC
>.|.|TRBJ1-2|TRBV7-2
CASGAGVVHGYTF
TGTGCTAGCGGCGCAGGGGTGGTTCATGGCTACACCTTC
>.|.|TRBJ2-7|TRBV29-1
CSVGTPYEQYF
TGCAGCGTCGGGACCCCCTACGAGCAGTACTTC
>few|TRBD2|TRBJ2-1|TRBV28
CASGPTGGPGPHEQFF
TGTGCCAGCGGACCAACGGGAGGGCCGGGTCCCCATGAGCAGTTCTTC
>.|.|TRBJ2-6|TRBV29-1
CSVAIRDSGANVLTF
TGCAGCGTTGCTATACGGGACTCTGGGGCCAACGTCCTGACTTTC
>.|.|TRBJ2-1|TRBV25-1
CASSESAAPFSYNEQFF
TGTGCCAGCAGTGAATCAGCGGCACCCTTCTCCTACAATGAGCAGTTCTTC
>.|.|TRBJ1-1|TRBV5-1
CASSLAGTPNTEAFF
TGCGCCAGCAGCTTGGCCGGGACTCCGAACACTGAAGCTTTCTTT
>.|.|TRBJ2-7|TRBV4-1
CASSQDLTGSSEQYF
TGCGCCAGCAGCCAAGATCTAACAGGGAGCTCCGAGCAGTACTTC
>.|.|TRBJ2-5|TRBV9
CASSVAWGSQETQYF
TGTGCCAGCAGCGTAGCGTGGGGGTCCCAAGAGACCCAGTACTTC
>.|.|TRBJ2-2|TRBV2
CASYARWENTGELFF
TGTGCCAGCTATGCCCGGTGGGAGAACACCGGGGAGCTGTTTTTT
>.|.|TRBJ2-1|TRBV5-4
CASSLDFTGLNEQFF
TGTGCCAGCAGCTTGGATTTTACTGGACTCAATGAGCAGTTCTTC
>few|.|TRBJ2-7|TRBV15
CATSREGISYEQYF
TGTGCCACCAGCAGAGAGGGGATTTCCTACGAGCAGTACTTC
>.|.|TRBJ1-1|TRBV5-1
CASSLMGAGTEAFF
TGCGCCAGCAGCTTGATGGGGGCTGGGACTGAAGCTTTCTTT
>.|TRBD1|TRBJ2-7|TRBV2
CASSDGQGSYEQYF
TGTGCCAGCAGTGACGGACAGGGGTCCTACGAGCAGTACTTC
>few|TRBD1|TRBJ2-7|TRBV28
CASSIGTGGYEQYF
TGTGCCAGCAGCATAGGGACAGGGGGCTACGAGCAGTACTTC
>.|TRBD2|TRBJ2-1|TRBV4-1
CASSQVRAGGPYNEQFF
TGCGCCAGCAGCCAAGTTCGGGCGGGAGGGCCCTACAATGAGCAGTTCTTC
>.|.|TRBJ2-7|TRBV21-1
CASPGEQYF
TGTGCCAGCCCGGGGGAGCAGTACTTC
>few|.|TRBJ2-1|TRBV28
CASSLVDSYNEQFF
TGTGCCAGCAGTTTGGTTGACAGTTACAATGAGCAGTTCTTC
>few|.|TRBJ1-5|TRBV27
CASRGVGASSNQPQHF
TGTGCCAGCCGCGGTGTGGGGGCTTCGAGCAATCAGCCCCAGCATTTT
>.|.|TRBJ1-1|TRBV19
CASSIYEDTEAFF
TGTGCCAGTAGTATTTACGAGGACACTGAAGCTTTCTTT
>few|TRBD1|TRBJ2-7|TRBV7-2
CASSLWDRGNEQYF
TGTGCCAGCAGCTTGTGGGACAGGGGTAACGAGCAGTACTTC
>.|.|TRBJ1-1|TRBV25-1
CASSWRQDEAFF
TGTGCCAGCAGTTGGAGACAGGATGAAGCTTTCTTT
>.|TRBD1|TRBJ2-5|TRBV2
CASITEFRDRGREETQYF
TGTGCCAGCATTACGGAATTTAGGGACAGGGGGCGCGAGGAGACCCAGTACTTC
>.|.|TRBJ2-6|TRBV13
CASSLGLRVSGANVLTF
TGTGCCAGCAGCTTAGGCCTCCGGGTCTCTGGGGCCAACGTCCTGACTTTC
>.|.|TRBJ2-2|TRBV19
CASRGSRELFF
TGTGCCAGCCGTGGATCCAGGGAGCTGTTTTTT
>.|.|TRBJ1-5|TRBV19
CASSIDPSGGWAQPQHF
TGTGCCAGTAGTATAGACCCTTCCGGGGGGTGGGCTCAGCCCCAGCATTTT
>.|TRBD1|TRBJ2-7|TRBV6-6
CASSPRDSSYEQYF
TGTGCCAGCAGTCCAAGGGACAGCTCCTACGAGCAGTACTTC
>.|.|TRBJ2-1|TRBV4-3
CASSQLTGVYNEQFF
TGCGCCAGCAGCCAACTCACAGGAGTCTACAATGAGCAGTTCTTC
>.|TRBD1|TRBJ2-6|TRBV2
CASSGRGQGLSGANVLTF
TGTGCCAGCAGTGGAAGGGGACAGGGACTATCCGGGGCCAACGTCCTGACTTTC
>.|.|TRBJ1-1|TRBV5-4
CASRPLQNTEAFF
TGTGCCAGCAGACCTTTGCAGAACACTGAAGCTTTCTTT
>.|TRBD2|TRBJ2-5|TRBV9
CASSEGLAGFQETQYF
TGTGCCAGCAGCGAGGGACTAGCGGGGTTCCAAGAGACCCAGTACTTC
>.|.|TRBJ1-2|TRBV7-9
CASSLSLDEGTYGYTF
TGTGCCAGCAGCTTATCCCTAGACGAGGGGACCTATGGCTACACCTTC
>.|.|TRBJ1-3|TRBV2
CASSEMRGWGTIYF
TGTGCCAGCAGTGAGATGCGTGGTTGGGGCACCATATATTTT
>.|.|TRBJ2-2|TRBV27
CASRGEIDTGELFF
TGTGCCAGCAGAGGGGAAATCGACACCGGGGAGCTGTTTTTT
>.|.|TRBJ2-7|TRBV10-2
CASSEGSEQYF
TGCGCCAGCAGTGAGGGGAGCGAGCAGTACTTC
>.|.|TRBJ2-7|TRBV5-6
CASSLGTGEQYF
TGTGCCAGCAGCCTAGGGACGGGAGAGCAGTACTTC
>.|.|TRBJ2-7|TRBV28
CASTTTYEQYF
TGTGCCAGCACAACCACCTACGAGCAGTACTTC
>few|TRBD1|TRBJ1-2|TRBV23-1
CARLPEQGANGYTF
TGCGCCAGACTTCCCGAACAGGGGGCTAATGGCTACACCTTC
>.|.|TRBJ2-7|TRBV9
CASSASGRGADEQYF
TGTGCCAGCAGCGCAAGCGGCAGGGGTGCGGACGAGCAGTACTTC
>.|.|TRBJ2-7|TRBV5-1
CASSIYYEQYF
TGCGCCAGCAGCATCTACTACGAGCAGTACTTC
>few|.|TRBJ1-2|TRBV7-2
CASSLGGGGATF
TGTGCCAGCAGCTTAGGGGGTGGAGGGGCCACCTTC
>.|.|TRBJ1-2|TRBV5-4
CASSLGGTGLGYGYTF
TGTGCCAGCAGCTTGGGGGGAACAGGGTTGGGATATGGCTACACCTTC
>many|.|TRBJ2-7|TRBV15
CATSRFPLAYEQYF
TGTGCCACCAGCAGGTTCCCGCTGGCCTACGAGCAGTACTTC
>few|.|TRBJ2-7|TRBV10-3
CAITASVLDEQYF
TGTGCCATCACTGCCTCAGTTCTTGACGAGCAGTACTTC
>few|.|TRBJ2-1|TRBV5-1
CASSFLDGNNEQFF
TGCGCCAGCAGCTTTTTGGACGGCAACAATGAGCAGTTCTTC
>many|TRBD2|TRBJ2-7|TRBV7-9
CASSPRVAGGPGYEQYF
TGTGCCAGCAGCCCCCGGGTAGCGGGAGGGCCGGGCTACGAGCAGTACTTC
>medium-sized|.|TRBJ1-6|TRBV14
CASSQDFRQALGSPLHF
TGTGCCAGCAGCCAAGATTTCAGACAGGCCCTGGGATCACCCCTCCACTTT
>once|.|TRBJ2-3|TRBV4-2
CASSQEAVGIGYTQYF
TGTGCCAGCAGCCAAGAGGCAGTCGGGATCGGGTATACGCAGTATTTT
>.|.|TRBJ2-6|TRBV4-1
CASSQVSATGANVLTF
TGCGCCAGCAGCCAAGTGTCGGCAACTGGGGCCAACGTCCTGACTTTC